The 24 T cell receptor beta chains in this list originate from one sample, sequenced in a study of a mutant IDH1 vaccine in newly diagnosed glioma. Assay: immunoSEQ multiplex PCR; the TCRdb copy retains only in-frame clones and omits some. The sample shows 88,000 or so clones, approximately 85% of them seen only once. Time point reported: week 23, last vaccination. The content of each vaccine dose was 300 ug of mutant IDH1 20-mer peptide, and topical imiquimod accompanied it. These TCRs' antigens remain unknown. The material was PBMCs, obtained from a glioma patient whose treatment included an IDH1 peptide vaccine. The receptors originated from a man younger than 40 with glioma. Some clones in this sample may be carry-over from other donors' samples.

This sequence joins TRBV7-8 and TRBJ2-7; 7 bases fit TRBD2. Trimming at V came to 5 bases and at J to 1 base, leaving 8 bases not matched to a gene. Germline V gene sequence: CDR1 SGHVS, CDR2 FQNEAQ. The CDR3 length is 15 residues. The CDR3 region has the DNA TGTGCCAGCAGCCCTGGACTAGTCCCTTCCTACGAGCAGTACTTC. Translated: CASSPGLVPSYEQYF.

The V call is TRBV28, the J call TRBJ1-5; 9 positions agree with TRBD1. The CDR3 is 14 residues long. V gave up 7 bases and J gave up 7 bases; unmatched junction bases: 8. Germline V gene lookup returns CDR1 MDHEN and CDR2 SYDVKM. For the CDR3, the DNA is TGTGCCAGCATCCCTCCACAGGGGGCCCAGCCCCAGCATTTT. Amino acid sequence: CASIPPQGAQPQHF. Filled out from reference TRBV28 and TRBJ1-5, the complete variable domain reads DVKVTQSSRYLVKRTGEKVFLECVQDMDHENMFWYRQDPGLGLRLIYFSYDVKMKEKGDIPEGYSVSREKKERFSLILESASTNQTSMYLCASIPPQGAQPQHFGDGTRLSIL.

The V gene is TRBV4-1, the J gene TRBJ2-7; unclear D gene. The CDR3 is 15 amino acids. Germline CDR1 MGHRA, CDR2 YSYEKL. Trimming took 1 base from V and 1 from J, leaving 11 bases between them. The CDR3 DNA follows: TGCGCCAGCAGCCAAGCGGCCTCTTATTCCTACGAGCAGTACTTC. Protein: CASSQAASYSYEQYF.

J is TRBJ1-2 and V is TRBV18; TRBD1 aligns across 10 bases. The germline gives CDR1 KGHSH, CDR2 LQKENI. The CDR3 runs 16 residues. Unmatched junction bases numbered 11, after V lost 5 bases and J lost 5 bases. The CDR3 DNA reads TGTGCCAGCTCATCAAGACAGGGGGCGCTCGATTATGGCTACACCTTC. Its protein is CASSSRQGALDYGYTF. Full variable domain (rest looked up from reference TRBV18 and TRBJ1-2): NAGVMQNPRHLVRRRGQEARLRCSPMKGHSHVYWYRQLPEEGLKFMVYLQKENIIDESGMPKERFSAEFPKEGPSILRIQQVVRGDSAAYFCASSSRQGALDYGYTFGSGTRLTVV.

The chain's CDR3 is CASEEGASYEQYF. The CDR3 DNA is TGTGCCTCCGAGGAGGGGGCGTCCTACGAGCAGTACTTC. This chain connects TRBV30 to TRBJ2-7, with D tentatively TRBD1 (7 bases). The V end was cut by 7 bases, the J end by 1 base, with 14 bases between. The length of the CDR3 is 13 residues. CDR1 is GTSNPN, CDR2 SVGIG, per germline (reference sequence). The entire variable domain, with the rest obtained from reference TRBV30 and TRBJ2-7, is as follows: SQTIHQWPATLVQPVGSPLSLECTVEGTSNPNLYWYRQAAGRGLQLLFYSVGIGQISSEVPQNLSASRPQDRQFILSSKKLLLSDSGFYLCASEEGASYEQYFGPGTRLTVT.

The V and J genes are TRBV19 and TRBJ2-4, with 9 bases lining up with TRBD1. Unmatched junction bases numbered 7, after V lost 4 bases and J lost 6 bases. This CDR3 comprises 15 residues. Germline values: CDR1 LNHDA, CDR2 SQIVND (reference sequence). The CDR3 loop is CASSTTGGSSNIQYF. Written as DNA, the CDR3 is TGTGCCAGTAGTACAACAGGGGGCAGCTCAAACATTCAGTACTTC.

V is TRBV5-1 and J is TRBJ1-3; D unclear. Trimming shortened V by 4 bases and J by 0 bases, and 11 bases separated the two germline ends. Germline CDR1 is SGHRS and CDR2 is YFSETQ. There are 15 residues in the CDR3. The CDR3 bases are TGCGCCAGCAGCGAGGTAGTAATCTCTGGAAACACCATATATTTT. Translating gives CASSEVVISGNTIYF.

This chain joins TRBV10-1 and TRBJ2-3; the D gene is possibly TRBD2 (6 bases). Trimming cost V 6 bases and J 3 bases, with 10 bases left between them. The CDR3 length is 13 residues. Germline V gene sequence: CDR1 WNHNN, CDR2 SYGVQD (reference sequence). This CDR3 reads CASRDYLTDTQYF. CDR3 bases: TGCGCCAGCAGGGACTACCTAACAGATACGCAGTATTTT.

The chain couples TRBV5-1 to TRBJ2-3, with no clear D. The CDR3 length is 16 residues. Germline assignment: CDR1 SGHRS and CDR2 YFSETQ. The V end was cut by 0 bases, the J end by 0 bases, with 11 bases between. CDR3 sequence (DNA): TGCGCCAGCAGCTTGGGAGTTAGTACTAGCACAGATACGCAGTATTTT. This translates into CASSLGVSTSTDTQYF.

The chain couples TRBV28 to TRBJ1-2; D is perhaps TRBD1 (6 bases). Deletions cut 8 bases from V and 4 bases from J, with 17 bases between. The CDR3 loop spans 14 amino acids. Germline CDR1 reads MDHEN; CDR2 reads SYDVKM. CDR3 loop: CASAYQGSPYGYTF. The CDR3 DNA follows: TGTGCCAGCGCCTACCAGGGGAGTCCCTATGGCTACACCTTC.

The J gene is TRBJ1-5, the V gene TRBV28, with TRBD1 identical over 7 bases. Germline V lookup: CDR1 MDHEN, CDR2 SYDVKM. The CDR3 is made up of 13 amino acids. V trimming: 11 bases; J trimming: 4 bases; junction bases outside the gene matches: 8. The CDR3 loop reads CAHQGGINQPQHF. CDR3 DNA: TGTGCCCACCAGGGGGGAATTAATCAGCCCCAGCATTTT.

The rearrangement uses TRBV28 and TRBJ2-2; D is possibly TRBD1 (5 bases). V was trimmed by 11 bases and J by 2 bases, leaving 12 bases between them. CDR3 length: 13 amino acids. Germline-derived CDR1 and CDR2 are MDHEN and SYDVKM. The CDR3 region is CASSRTNTGELFF. CDR3 DNA sequence: TGTGCCTCCTCCCGGACAAACACCGGGGAGCTGTTTTTT.

The chain employs TRBV30 and TRBJ2-7; D unresolved. Germline loops: CDR1 GTSNPN, CDR2 SVGIG (reference sequence). The germline V and J ends were trimmed by 3 bases and 6 bases, with 9 bases remaining between them. The CDR3 has 11 amino acids. This CDR3 is CAWSRSGEQYF. CDR3 nucleotide sequence: TGTGCCTGGAGCAGGTCCGGCGAGCAGTACTTC.

In the case of this clone: One end of the junction does not line up with germline, which may come from a read error. The V call is TRBV2, the J call TRBJ2-7; D is undetermined. The CDR3 consists of 17 residues. Per germline, CDR1 SNHLY and CDR2 FYNNEI. CDR3 DNA sequence: TGTGCCAGCAGTGAAAAACCCTCAGGCGTTCCCTCCCACGAGCAGTACTTC. As protein: CASSEKPSGVPSHEQYF. Supplemented by reference TRBV2 and TRBJ2-7, the full variable domain reads EPEVTQTPSHQVTQMGQEVILRCVPISNHLYFYWYRQILGQKVEFLVSFYNNEISEKSEIFDDQFSVERPDGSNFTLKIRSTKLEDSAMYFCASSEKPSGVPSHEQYFGPGTRLTVT.

V gene TRBV13 combines with J gene TRBJ2-7; 10 nucleotides match TRBD1. V was pared by 5 bases and J by 2 bases, with 9 bases of the junction left unmatched. Germline CDR1 and CDR2: PRHDT and FYEKMQ (reference sequence). This CDR3 spans 16 amino acids. Written as DNA, the CDR3 is TGTGCCAGCAGCCAACTGGGACAGGGGTCGCCCTACGAGCAGTACTTC. Translating it yields CASSQLGQGSPYEQYF.

The chain couples TRBV30 to TRBJ1-4, with D hard to call. The germline V gene has CDR1 GTSNPN and CDR2 SVGIG (reference sequence). The V end was cut by 4 bases, the J end by 0 bases, with 9 bases between. This CDR3 has 14 amino acids. In DNA form, the CDR3 reads TGTGCCTGGACTGAGTCCCCAACTAATGAAAAACTGTTTTTT. Amino acid sequence: CAWTESPTNEKLFF.

The J gene is TRBJ1-1, the V gene TRBV6-5; TRBD1 agrees at 7 bases. J gave up 11 bases and V 6 bases, and 6 bases lay outside the gene matches. There are 11 residues in the CDR3. Germline V gene data show CDR1 as MNHEY and CDR2 as SVGAGI. CDR3 sequence: CASSQGVLAFF. The CDR3 nucleotides are TGTGCCAGCAGCCAGGGGGTTTTGGCTTTCTTT.

This clone was seen a few times. The chain couples TRBV2 to TRBJ1-5; D not certain. The germline V and J ends were trimmed by 5 bases and 0 bases, with 5 bases remaining between them. The CDR3 runs to 13 residues. Germline V lookup: CDR1 SNHLY, CDR2 FYNNEI. CDR3 coding DNA: TGTGCCAGCAGTAGTTATAGCAATCAGCCCCAGCATTTT. The encoded protein is CASSSYSNQPQHF.

The rearrangement links TRBV2 to TRBJ2-7; D tentatively fits TRBD1 or TRBD2 (6 bases each). The CDR3 is made up of 15 amino acids. V gave up 3 bases and J gave up 0 bases, with 12 bases separating them. Germline assignment: CDR1 SNHLY and CDR2 FYNNEI. CDR3: CASSEGGHFSYEQYF. The CDR3, as DNA: TGTGCCAGCAGTGAGGGGGGACACTTCTCCTACGAGCAGTACTTC.

This clone has more than one count but fewer than ten. Other DNA sequences from this sample encode an identical CDR3 as well. The rearrangement joins TRBV5-1 to TRBJ1-6, with no clear D. This CDR3 has 16 residues. Germline CDR1 is SGHRS and CDR2 is YFSETQ. V was shortened by 0 bases and J by 10 bases, with 17 bases between the two germline ends. The CDR3 reads CASSLGSGRTPSPLHF. CDR3 bases: TGCGCCAGCAGCTTGGGATCCGGTAGGACGCCCTCACCCCTCCACTTT.

The V gene is TRBV7-8, the J gene TRBJ2-1, with TRBD2 matching over 11 bases. V lost 5 bases and J lost 14; bases outside the gene matches: 5. Germline-derived CDR1 and CDR2 are SGHVS and FQNEAQ. The CDR3 has 12 amino acids. In nucleotides, the CDR3 is TGTGCCAGCAGCCTCAGACTAGCGGGGAAGTTCTTC. Translated, it gives CASSLRLAGKFF.

V gene TRBV11-3 combines with J gene TRBJ2-7; TRBD2 matches 7 bases. Germline CDR1 and CDR2: SGHNT and YENEEA. CDR3 size: 12 residues. V shed 9 bases and J 2 bases; nucleotides not matched to a gene: 4. CDR3 protein: CASGGGAYEQYF. For the CDR3, the DNA is TGTGCCAGTGGGGGAGGGGCCTACGAGCAGTACTTC.

The chain employs TRBV19 and TRBJ1-5; D is ambiguous. The ends were cut back, 3 bases at V and 5 bases at J, with 11 bases in the middle. The CDR3 consists of 14 residues. CDR1 and CDR2 from the germline V gene are LNHDA and SQIVND (reference sequence). The CDR3 here is CASSMSGSDQPQHF. The DNA for the CDR3 is TGTGCCAGTAGTATGTCGGGTTCCGATCAGCCCCAGCATTTT.

This rearrangement joins TRBV9 to TRBJ1-5; 9 bases are a match to TRBD1. The CDR3 is 15 amino acids. V lost 1 base, J lost 4 bases, and 3 bases stayed unmatched. Germline V lookup: CDR1 SGDLS, CDR2 YYNGEE. The CDR3 region has the DNA TGTGCCAGCAGCGTATCCGGGACAGGGAATCAGCCCCAGCATTTT. Translating gives CASSVSGTGNQPQHF.